Each of the 15 T cell receptor beta chains below was sequenced from the same sample in a study of Ad26.COV2.S vaccination and SARS-CoV-2 variants. The treatment is: 15 to 20 received Ad26.COV2.S at low or high dose, single or two shots; roughly five received placebo; per-sample allocation not given. Sampling took place 63 days after the first vaccine or placebo injection. Some clones are missing from TCRdb's copy, which holds only in-frame ones; the method was immunoSEQ multiplex PCR. The sample lists approximately 360,000 clones; under 90% were seen once. The source material was peripheral blood, sampled in a trial of Ad26.COV2.S vaccine versus placebo. These receptors all come from a person between 18 and 65 years old who received the Ad26.COV2.S COVID-19 vaccine or a placebo.

This clone came up once. The chain joins TRBV7-9 to TRBJ1-1; D gene uncertain. The CDR3 consists of 13 residues. Trimming shortened V by 5 bases and J by 8 bases, and 15 bases separated the two germline ends. Germline lookup yields CDR1 SEHNR and CDR2 FQNEAQ (reference sequence). The CDR3 loop reads CASSSWDLPEAFF. The CDR3 nucleotides read TGTGCCAGCAGCAGTTGGGATTTACCCGAAGCTTTCTTT.

This clone was observed a few times. The chain couples TRBV15 to TRBJ2-3; 11 bases map to TRBD2. Germline V gene sequence: CDR1 LNHNV, CDR2 YYDKDF (reference sequence). The CDR3 is 18 residues long. The trim removed 0 bases at V and 5 bases at J, leaving 10 bases unmatched. CDR3 sequence (DNA): TGTGCCACCAGCAGAGAACCAGCGCTAGCGGGGGGAAAAGATACGCAGTATTTT. Amino acid sequence: CATSREPALAGGKDTQYF.

The chain carries TRBV3-1 (or the pseudogene TRBV3-2) and TRBJ1-1; 10 nucleotides align to TRBD1. Germline trimming cut 2 bases from V and 8 bases from J; bases unmatched to any gene: 5. Germline assignment: CDR1 LGHDT and CDR2 YNNKEL (reference sequence). The CDR3 has 14 residues. CDR3 DNA: TGTGCCAGCAGCCAACACAGGACAGGGGGAGAAGCTTTCTTT. Translation gives CASSQHRTGGEAFF.

This rearrangement joins TRBV5-4 to TRBJ1-5; D perhaps matches TRBD1 (5 bases). This CDR3 has 14 residues. CDR1 and CDR2 from the germline V gene are SGHNT and YYREEE (reference sequence). V lost 5 bases and J 8 bases, leaving 17 bases between the germline ends. The CDR3 region is CASSDSRQGKPQHF. In nucleotides, the CDR3 is TGTGCCAGCAGTGATTCTAGGCAGGGTAAGCCCCAGCATTTT.

This clone has a single count. The V gene is TRBV12-3 or TRBV12-4, the J gene TRBJ1-3, with D unclear. The ends were cut back, 7 bases at V and 3 bases at J, with 7 bases in the middle. The CDR3 is 12 amino acids. The CDR3 is CASISFGNTIYF. CDR3 nucleotides: TGTGCCAGCATCTCGTTTGGAAACACCATATATTTT.

CDR3 residues: CASWTSGRLRYF. The CDR3 region has the DNA TGTGCCAGCTGGACTAGCGGGCGTCTCCGGTACTTC. The V and J genes are TRBV27 and TRBJ2-7, with 11 positions matching TRBD2. CDR3 length equals 12 residues. Germline CDR1 is MNHEY and CDR2 is SMNVEV (reference sequence). Unmatched junction bases numbered 9, after V lost 8 bases and J lost 12 bases.

CDR3 residues: CASSSLRTSGRAPGGEQFF. For the CDR3, the DNA is TGTGCCAGCAGTTCTCTCCGGACTAGCGGGAGGGCCCCGGGGGGTGAGCAGTTCTTC. The chain uses TRBV27 and TRBJ2-1; 15 nucleotides line up with TRBD2. V shed 4 bases and J 9 bases; nucleotides not matched to a gene: 16. The germline gives CDR1 MNHEY, CDR2 SMNVEV (reference sequence). CDR3 size: 19 residues.

V is TRBV7-9 and J is TRBJ2-1; tentatively, D is TRBD2 (5 bases). V was clipped by 5 bases and J by 9 bases, with 17 bases between them. Germline V gene lookup returns CDR1 SEHNR and CDR2 FQNEAQ (reference sequence). The CDR3 spans 14 residues. The CDR3 DNA is TGTGCCAGCAGCCCCCGGGGTAGCGAGGGTGAGCAGTTCTTC. Translation: CASSPRGSEGEQFF.

This chain connects TRBV15 to TRBJ1-1; no reliable D call. V shed 0 bases and J shed 0 bases, with 5 bases lying between them. From germline, CDR1 is LNHNV and CDR2 YYDKDF (reference sequence). The CDR3 covers 14 residues. For the CDR3, the DNA is TGTGCCACCAGCAGAGATCGGTTGAACACTGAAGCTTTCTTT. This sequence encodes CATSRDRLNTEAFF.

The table lists this clone with many counts. This chain uses TRBV4-3 with TRBJ1-2; D gene ambiguous. Germline V gives CDR1 LGHNA, CDR2 YSLEER. Trimming removed 0 bases at V and 5 bases at J, with 28 bases between. The CDR3 loop spans 20 amino acids. CDR3 DNA: TGCGCCAGCAGCCAAGAGGGCAAACTTTGGAACAGCCACAATGAATATGGCTACACCTTC. Its translation: CASSQEGKLWNSHNEYGYTF.

A few counts support this clone. The chain joins TRBV7-6 to TRBJ1-1; no definite D call. The CDR3 extends over 15 amino acids. Germline lookup yields CDR1 SGHVS and CDR2 FNYEAQ. V was clipped by 5 bases and J by 5 bases, with 18 bases between them. CDR3: CASSPSRLMTTEAFF. The CDR3 nucleotides are TGTGCCAGCAGCCCTAGCCGCCTCATGACGACTGAAGCTTTCTTT. Using reference TRBV7-6 and TRBJ1-1 for the parts outside the CDR3, the full variable domain is GAGVSQSPRYKVTKRGQDVALRCDPISGHVSLYWYRQALGQGPEFLTYFNYEAQQDKSGLPNDRFSAERPEGSISTLTIQRTEQRDSAMYRCASSPSRLMTTEAFFGQGTRLTVV.

The chain combines TRBV10-1 with TRBJ1-4; 9 bases line up with TRBD1. From germline, CDR1 is WNHNN and CDR2 SYGVQD (reference sequence). V shed 3 bases and J 8 bases; nucleotides not matched to a gene: 10. CDR3 length equals 16 residues. The CDR3 reads CASSDSTGGKREKLFF. CDR3 nucleotides: TGCGCCAGCAGTGATTCGACAGGGGGGAAGAGGGAAAAACTGTTTTTT.

The chain combines TRBV7-9 with TRBJ1-1; no clear D. The CDR3 consists of 12 residues. Trimming stripped 1 base from V and 9 bases from J, with 9 bases between. The germline CDR1 and CDR2 sequences are SEHNR and FQNEAQ (reference sequence). Written as DNA, the CDR3 is TGTGCCAGCAGCTTAGGGGAAGGAAAAGCTTTCTTT. Protein: CASSLGEGKAFF.

The V gene is TRBV7-6, the J gene TRBJ2-1, with a tentative D call TRBD1 (5 bases). Germline CDR1 SGHVS, CDR2 FNYEAQ. This CDR3 comprises 15 residues. V lost 5 bases, J lost 2 bases, and 13 bases lay in between. The CDR3: CASSPTQAPYNEQFF. Written as DNA, the CDR3 is TGTGCCAGCAGCCCCACACAGGCGCCCTACAATGAGCAGTTCTTC.

V and J are TRBV6-1 and TRBJ1-1; 7 bases map to TRBD1. CDR3 length equals 17 residues. The J segment lost 0 bases and the V segment lost 1 base, leaving 8 bases of the junction unmatched. The germline gives CDR1 MNHNS, CDR2 SASEGT. For the CDR3, the DNA is TGTGCCAGCAGTGAAGGCCAGGGGGGGCCCATGAACACTGAAGCTTTCTTT. Its translation: CASSEGQGGPMNTEAFF.